This entry lists 18 T cell receptor beta chains sequenced from one sample in a study of memory CD4+ T cells and cytomegalovirus serostatus. Produced via immunoSEQ multiplex PCR; TCRdb's table is partial and in-frame only. This table has 70,000 to 90,000 clones, roughly 80% appearing once. The sort gate was single viable CD3+CD4+CD8-CD45RO+ cells for memory CD4+ T cells. The sample was memory CD4+ T cells from blood. Receptors originate from an adult in good health and CMV-seropositive.

The chain links TRBV2 to TRBJ2-7; 13 nucleotides agree with TRBD2. Germline V gene lookup returns CDR1 SNHLY and CDR2 FYNNEI. The CDR3 loop spans 15 amino acids. Unmatched junction bases numbered 8, after V lost 6 bases and J lost 6 bases. CDR3 in amino acids: CASRDPRLAGGEQYV. The CDR3 nucleotides read TGTGCCAGCAGGGACCCTCGACTAGCGGGAGGCGAGCAGTACGTC.

The V gene is TRBV7-2, the J gene TRBJ1-2; D is perhaps TRBD1 (6 bases). Germline-derived CDR1 and CDR2 are SGHTA and FQGNSA. This CDR3 is 13 amino acids long. Trimming removed 10 bases at V and 2 bases at J, with 14 bases between. CDR3 bases: TGTGCCACTCACCCAGGGGTCAACTATGGCTACACCTTC. This sequence encodes CATHPGVNYGYTF. The variable domain in full, with the rest retrieved from reference TRBV7-2 and TRBJ1-2, is GAGVSQSPSNKVTEKGKDVELRCDPISGHTALYWYRQSLGQGLEFLIYFQGNSAPDKSGLPSDRFSAERTGGSVSTLTIQRTQQEDSAVYLCATHPGVNYGYTFGSGTRLTVV.

This clone was seen a few times. J is TRBJ1-1 and V is TRBV21-1. TRBV21-1 is a known pseudogene. The CDR3 sequence is 14 residues long. Written as DNA, the CDR3 is TGTGCCAGCAGCAAAGAGGAGGGCGACACTGAAGCTTTCTTT. Amino acid sequence: CASSKEEGDTEAFF.

The chain couples TRBV5-1 to TRBJ1-5, with D maybe TRBD1 (6 bases). Germline CDR1 SGHRS, CDR2 YFSETQ. The CDR3 is 18 residues long. Deletions cut 0 bases from V and 0 bases from J, with 16 bases between. The DNA for the CDR3 is TGCGCCAGCAGCTTGGGGGGGCGGGACCCCTATAGCAATCAGCCCCAGCATTTT. The encoded protein is CASSLGGRDPYSNQPQHF.

This clone was detected only a few times. The V and J genes are TRBV7-2 and TRBJ1-1; D remains ambiguous. The V and J ends lost 3 bases and 0 bases respectively, with 5 bases between them. Germline V gene lookup returns CDR1 SGHTA and CDR2 FQGNSA. CDR3 length: 13 amino acids. The CDR3 protein is CASSFSMNTEAFF. The CDR3 bases are TGTGCCAGCAGCTTCTCCATGAACACTGAAGCTTTCTTT. The full variable domain, with the rest looked up from reference TRBV7-2 and TRBJ1-1, is GAGVSQSPSNKVTEKGKDVELRCDPISGHTALYWYRQSLGQGLEFLIYFQGNSAPDKSGLPSDRFSAERTGGSVSTLTIQRTQQEDSAVYLCASSFSMNTEAFFGQGTRLTVV.

The chain combines TRBV19 with TRBJ1-2, with TRBD1 as a possible D gene (6 bases). V lost 5 bases to trimming and J lost 3 bases, with 10 bases between them. The CDR3 consists of 13 residues. Germline lookup yields CDR1 LNHDA and CDR2 SQIVND (reference sequence). As DNA, the CDR3 is TGTGCCAGTAGTCCAAGGGGGTACTATGGCTACACCTTC. This translates into CASSPRGYYGYTF.

V is TRBV6-5 and J is TRBJ2-5; a weak D match, TRBD1 (5 bases). Trimming removed 2 bases at V and 5 bases at J, with 15 bases between. This CDR3 has 15 residues. CDR1 is MNHEY, CDR2 SVGAGI, per germline. The CDR3 region is CASSYGAFGSETQYF. CDR3 bases: TGTGCCAGCAGTTACGGGGCGTTCGGGTCGGAGACCCAGTACTTC.

A few counts support this clone. This chain joins TRBV18 and TRBJ2-1, with a tentative D call TRBD1 (5 bases). In germline, CDR1 is KGHSH, CDR2 LQKENI. Trimming pared 2 bases from V and 7 bases from J, leaving 15 bases between. The CDR3 is 15 residues long. CDR3 sequence (DNA): TGTGCCAGCTCACCAACAGTCAGGGATGGAAATGAGCAGTTCTTC. Its protein is CASSPTVRDGNEQFF.

This chain uses TRBV18 with TRBJ1-1; 7 bases are shared with TRBD1. This CDR3 has 13 amino acids. Germline values: CDR1 KGHSH, CDR2 LQKENI. J was trimmed by 3 bases and V by 5 bases; bases with no gene match: 3. The CDR3 region is CASSDTGDTEAFF. The CDR3 DNA reads as TGTGCCAGCTCAGACACAGGGGACACTGAAGCTTTCTTT. Supplemented by reference TRBV18 and TRBJ1-1, the full variable domain reads NAGVMQNPRHLVRRRGQEARLRCSPMKGHSHVYWYRQLPEEGLKFMVYLQKENIIDESGMPKERFSAEFPKEGPSILRIQQVVRGDSAAYFCASSDTGDTEAFFGQGTRLTVV.

This clone has just a few counts. The V call is TRBV2, the J call TRBJ1-5; D remains unclear. Germline assignment: CDR1 SNHLY and CDR2 FYNNEI. V was cut by 6 bases and J by 14 bases, with 17 bases left in between. The CDR3 consists of 12 residues. The CDR3 protein is CASRRYRPQEHF. In DNA, the CDR3 is TGTGCCAGCAGGCGCTACCGGCCTCAAGAGCATTTT.

This rearrangement joins TRBV4-2 to TRBJ2-3; 14 positions agree with TRBD2. The germline CDR1 and CDR2 sequences are LGHNA and YNFKEQ. The CDR3 length is 16 residues. The ends lost 4 bases at V and 12 bases at J; junction bases unmatched: 12. The CDR3 DNA follows: TGTGCCAGCAGCCTCCTAACGACTAGCGGGGGGGCCCATCAGTATTTT. It is translated as CASSLLTTSGGAHQYF.

The chain uses TRBV19 and TRBJ2-7; the D is unclear. The CDR3 runs 13 residues. Germline CDR1 LNHDA, CDR2 SQIVND (reference sequence). V was cut by 3 bases and J by 4 bases, with 10 bases left in between. The CDR3 DNA reads as TGTGCCAGTAGTATGGCATCCGGTTACGAGCAGTACTTC. It specifies CASSMASGYEQYF.

The V gene is TRBV4-2, the J gene TRBJ1-1; D not resolved. V was trimmed by 0 bases and J by 5 bases, leaving 10 bases between them. This CDR3 region has 14 residues. The germline V gene has CDR1 LGHNA and CDR2 YNFKEQ. The CDR3 sequence is CASSQDPLGTEAFF. CDR3 bases: TGTGCCAGCAGCCAAGATCCGTTGGGGACTGAAGCTTTCTTT.

This clone appeared a single time. This rearrangement joins TRBV11-2 to TRBJ2-3, with D unclear. Germline assignment: CDR1 SGHAT and CDR2 FQNNGV. Trimming pared 4 bases from V and 2 bases from J, leaving 7 bases between. The CDR3 length is 13 residues. The CDR3 reads CASSSTTTDTQYF. In nucleotides, the CDR3 is TGTGCCAGCAGCTCAACGACCACAGATACGCAGTATTTT.

V usage is TRBV2 and J usage is TRBJ1-1; D may be TRBD1 (5 bases). Germline V lookup: CDR1 SNHLY, CDR2 FYNNEI. V dropped 7 bases and J dropped 5 bases, with 14 bases sitting between them. The CDR3 is 13 amino acids. CDR3 DNA sequence: TGTGCCAGCATCCAGGGTGTTGGAACTGAAGCTTTCTTT. It translates to CASIQGVGTEAFF.

The V call is TRBV11-2, the J call TRBJ1-3; no clear D. The length of the CDR3 is 14 residues. The germline V and J ends were trimmed by 4 bases and 0 bases, with 7 bases remaining between them. Per germline, CDR1 SGHAT and CDR2 FQNNGV. In nucleotides, the CDR3 is TGTGCCAGCAGCTCGGCGCTCTCTGGAAACACCATATATTTT. Encoded protein: CASSSALSGNTIYF.

The V call is TRBV7-2, the J call TRBJ1-5, with D possibly being TRBD1 (6 bases). Deletions cut 1 base from V and 2 bases from J, with 15 bases between. The CDR3 extends over 17 amino acids. The germline CDR1 and CDR2 sequences are SGHTA and FQGNSA. The CDR3 reads CASSLVGASVGNQPQHF. The CDR3 DNA is TGTGCCAGCAGCTTAGTGGGGGCGAGTGTGGGCAATCAGCCCCAGCATTTT.

The chain is built from TRBV19 and TRBJ2-2; no clear D. Germline values: CDR1 LNHDA, CDR2 SQIVND (reference sequence). The CDR3 runs 14 residues. V dropped 6 bases and J dropped 2 bases, with 10 bases sitting between them. The CDR3 sequence is CASRALSNTGELFF. CDR3 DNA: TGTGCCAGTAGAGCGCTGTCCAACACCGGGGAGCTGTTTTTT.